This T cell receptor beta chain was documented in a study of CD8 T cells in ankylosing spondylitis. About this clonotype: Its specificity is not known.

General observations from the study: In the blood and synovial fluid of reactive arthritis, some motif variants had been previously reported. It was reported that disease-linked clones were significantly enriched in matched ankylosing spondylitis synovial fluid. In peripheral blood, disease-linked CD8+ clones occurred at relatively low frequencies.

The CDR3 covers 15 residues. The germline gives CDR1 MNHNS, CDR2 SASEGT. V was trimmed by 3 bases and J by 5 bases, leaving 16 bases between them. Molecular-barcoded quantitative 5'-RACE produced these TCR beta libraries. Each CDR3 protein gets one entry after TCRdb re-called the 5' RACE reads with MiXCR. The data contain approximately 340,000 distinct CDR3 sequences, 14% to 15% of them singletons. This chain joins TRBV6-1 and TRBJ1-2; D gene ambiguous. Input material: blood, either unsorted or a sorted T cell fraction (not recorded which). The TCR was taken from a male donor with ankylosing spondylitis or in good health (not recorded which). The CDR3 loop reads CASSDQTAGSYGYTF. CDR3 nucleotide sequence: TGTGCCAGCAGTGACCAGACTGCTGGATCTTATGGCTACACCTTC.